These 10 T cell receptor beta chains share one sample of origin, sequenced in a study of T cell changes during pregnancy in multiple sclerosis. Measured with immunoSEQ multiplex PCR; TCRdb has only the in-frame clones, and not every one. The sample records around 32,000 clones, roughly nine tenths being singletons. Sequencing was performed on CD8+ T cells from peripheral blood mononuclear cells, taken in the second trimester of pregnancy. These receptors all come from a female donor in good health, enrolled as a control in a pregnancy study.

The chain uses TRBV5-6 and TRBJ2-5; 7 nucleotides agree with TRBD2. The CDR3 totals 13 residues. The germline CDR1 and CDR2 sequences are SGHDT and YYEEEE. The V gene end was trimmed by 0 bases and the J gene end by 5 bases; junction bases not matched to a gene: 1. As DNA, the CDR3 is TGTGCCAGCAGCTTGGGGGACTATGAGACCCAGTACTTC. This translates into CASSLGDYETQYF.

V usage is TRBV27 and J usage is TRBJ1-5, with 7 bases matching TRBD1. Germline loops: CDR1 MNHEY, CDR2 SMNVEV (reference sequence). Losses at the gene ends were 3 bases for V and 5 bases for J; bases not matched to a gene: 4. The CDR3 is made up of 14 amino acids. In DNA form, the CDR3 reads TGTGCCAGCAGTTTCACAGGGGAGGATCAGCCCCAGCATTTT. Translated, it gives CASSFTGEDQPQHF.

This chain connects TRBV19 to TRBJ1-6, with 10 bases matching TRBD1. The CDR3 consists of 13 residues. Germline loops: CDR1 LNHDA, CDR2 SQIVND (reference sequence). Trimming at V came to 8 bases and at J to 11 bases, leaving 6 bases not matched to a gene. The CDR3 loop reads CASEGQGIPPLHF. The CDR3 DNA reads TGTGCCAGTGAGGGACAGGGGATCCCACCCCTCCACTTT.

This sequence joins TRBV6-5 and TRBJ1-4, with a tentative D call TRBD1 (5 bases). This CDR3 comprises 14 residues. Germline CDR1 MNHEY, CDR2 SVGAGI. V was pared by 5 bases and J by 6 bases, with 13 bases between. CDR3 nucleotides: TGTGCCAGCAGTCACCTGGGGGAGGATGAAAAACTGTTTTTT. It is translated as CASSHLGEDEKLFF.

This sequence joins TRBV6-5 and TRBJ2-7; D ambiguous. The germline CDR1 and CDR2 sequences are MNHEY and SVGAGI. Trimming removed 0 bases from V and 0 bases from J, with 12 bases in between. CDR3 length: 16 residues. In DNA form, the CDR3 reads TGTGCCAGCAGTTACTCGATAGTGGTTTCCTCCTACGAGCAGTACTTC. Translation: CASSYSIVVSSYEQYF.

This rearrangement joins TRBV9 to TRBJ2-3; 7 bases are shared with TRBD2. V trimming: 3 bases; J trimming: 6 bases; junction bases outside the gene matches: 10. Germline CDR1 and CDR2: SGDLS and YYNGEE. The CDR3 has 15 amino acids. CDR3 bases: TGTGCCAGCAGCGGACCAAGCGGGGTACGCGATACGCAGTATTTT. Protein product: CASSGPSGVRDTQYF.

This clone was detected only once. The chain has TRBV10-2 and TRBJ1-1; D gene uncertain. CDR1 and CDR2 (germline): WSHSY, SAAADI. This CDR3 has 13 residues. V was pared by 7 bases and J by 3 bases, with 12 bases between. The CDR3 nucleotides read TGCGCCAGCACCAAGAACGCGGACACTGAAGCTTTCTTT. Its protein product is CASTKNADTEAFF.

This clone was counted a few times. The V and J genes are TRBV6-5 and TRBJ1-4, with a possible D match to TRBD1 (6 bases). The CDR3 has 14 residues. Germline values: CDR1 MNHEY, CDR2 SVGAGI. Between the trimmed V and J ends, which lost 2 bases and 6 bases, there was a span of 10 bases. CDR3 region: CASSYARGHEKLFF. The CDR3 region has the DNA TGTGCCAGCAGTTACGCCAGGGGTCATGAAAAACTGTTTTTT.

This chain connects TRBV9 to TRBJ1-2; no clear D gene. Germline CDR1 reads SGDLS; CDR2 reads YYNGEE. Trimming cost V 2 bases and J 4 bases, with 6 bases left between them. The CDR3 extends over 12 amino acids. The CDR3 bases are TGTGCCAGCAGCGTCAGTGGCTATGGCTACACCTTC. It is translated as CASSVSGYGYTF.

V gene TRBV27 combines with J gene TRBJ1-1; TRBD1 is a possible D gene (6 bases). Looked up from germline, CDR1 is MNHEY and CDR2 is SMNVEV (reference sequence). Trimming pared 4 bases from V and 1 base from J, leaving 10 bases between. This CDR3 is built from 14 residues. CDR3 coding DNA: TGTGCCAGCAGTTCCGGACAGACGAACACTGAAGCTTTCTTT. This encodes CASSSGQTNTEAFF.